A selection of T cell receptor beta chains follows, all from one sample in a study of blood T cell repertoires in COVID-19. TCRdb's copy holds only in-frame clones and misses some; the assay was immunoSEQ multiplex PCR. The sample carries roughly 12,000 clones, around 90% recorded once. Sequenced sample: peripheral blood. Receptors originate from a woman in her 70s with active COVID-19. Each CDR3 is given with its conserved first and last residue. The order of the fields is CDR3 length, V gene, clone size, D gene, J gene, CDR3 protein, CDR3 DNA. A D gene is named only where the DNA matches it firmly. Some rows mark clone size as missing; the rest say once, few, many or name a class of expanded clone.

>15|TRBV6-6|.|.|TRBJ2-7
CASSYSVGSVYEQYF
TGTGCCAGCAGTTACTCTGTCGGGAGTGTCTACGAGCAGTACTTC
>14|TRBV11-2|.|.|TRBJ1-2
CASSLDRGNYGYTF
TGTGCCAGCAGCTTAGACAGGGGCAACTATGGCTACACCTTC
>13|TRBV7-2|.|.|TRBJ2-7
CASSPTGSYEQYF
TGTGCCAGCAGCCCGACTGGATCCTACGAGCAGTACTTC
>16|TRBV6-1|.|TRBD2|TRBJ2-7
CASSDPGTSGGYEQYF
TGTGCCAGCAGTGACCCCGGGACTAGCGGGGGATACGAGCAGTACTTC
>18|TRBV5-1|.|TRBD2|TRBJ2-1
CASSFKMLAGGEYNEQFF
TGCGCCAGCAGCTTCAAAATGCTAGCGGGAGGGGAATACAATGAGCAGTTCTTC
>17|TRBV19|.|TRBD1|TRBJ2-2
CAIKTGGGGSGTGELFF
TGTGCCATTAAGACAGGGGGAGGCGGGTCAGGTACCGGGGAGCTGTTTTTT
>15|TRBV19|few|TRBD1|TRBJ2-5
CASSIGTGVGQTQYF
TGTGCCAGTAGTATCGGGACAGGGGTGGGGCAGACCCAGTACTTC
>14|TRBV19|.|TRBD2|TRBJ2-7
CASSNSGITHEQYF
TGTGCCAGTAGTAATAGCGGGATTACCCACGAGCAGTACTTC
>15|TRBV4-1|.|TRBD2|TRBJ2-5
CASSQASGGQETQYF
TGCGCCAGCAGCCAAGCTAGCGGGGGCCAAGAGACCCAGTACTTC
>15|TRBV5-1|.|TRBD1|TRBJ1-4
CASSLLSGGMEKLFF
TGCGCCAGCAGCTTGTTGTCAGGGGGCATGGAAAAACTGTTTTTT
>14|TRBV27|.|TRBD1|TRBJ1-5
CASSLWAGGKPQHF
TGTGCCAGCAGTTTATGGGCAGGGGGCAAGCCCCAGCATTTT
>16|TRBV5-1|.|TRBD2|TRBJ2-3
CASSLATAGGGDTQYF
TGCGCCAGCAGCTTGGCTACTGCGGGAGGGGGAGATACGCAGTATTTT
>15|TRBV28|large|TRBD2|TRBJ2-2
CASNSGGRSTGELFF
TGTGCCAGCAACTCGGGCGGGAGAAGCACCGGGGAGCTGTTTTTT
>17|TRBV29-1|.|TRBD1|TRBJ2-7
CSVLPYVGQGNTYEQYF
TGCAGCGTTCTTCCTTATGTCGGACAGGGGAATACCTACGAGCAGTACTTC
>16|TRBV19|.|TRBD2|TRBJ2-1
CASSIGTSGRANEQFF
TGTGCCAGTAGTATAGGTACTAGCGGGAGGGCCAATGAGCAGTTCTTC
>14|TRBV6-5|once|.|TRBJ2-7
CASSGKRTSYEQYF
TGTGCCAGCAGCGGAAAGCGGACCTCCTACGAGCAGTACTTC
>15|TRBV5-4|.|TRBD1|TRBJ2-7
CASSPSQQTGHEQYF
TGTGCCAGCAGCCCCTCCCAGCAGACAGGGCACGAGCAGTACTTC
>17|TRBV7-7|few|.|TRBJ2-2
CASSNGGGAAVTGELFF
TGTGCCAGCAGCAATGGAGGGGGGGCTGCCGTGACCGGGGAGCTGTTTTTT
>17|TRBV9|.|TRBD2|TRBJ2-2
CASSVAASGRAGGELFF
TGTGCCAGCAGCGTAGCCGCTAGCGGGAGGGCCGGCGGGGAGCTGTTTTTT
>16|TRBV23-1|.|TRBD2|TRBJ2-5
CASSQTGKREKETQYF
TGCGCCAGCAGTCAGACGGGTAAGCGGGAGAAAGAGACCCAGTACTTC
>15|TRBV5-1|.|TRBD2|TRBJ2-7
CASSPGTSPAYEQYF
TGCGCCAGCAGCCCAGGGACTAGCCCAGCCTACGAGCAGTACTTC
>13|TRBV30|.|.|TRBJ1-1
CAWSVPPGAKAFF
TGTGCCTGGAGTGTACCGCCGGGAGCGAAAGCTTTCTTT
>16|TRBV3-1/TRBV3-2|once|TRBD2|TRBJ2-1
CASSPRAGGPRNEQFF
TGTGCCAGCAGCCCCCGTGCGGGAGGGCCGAGGAATGAGCAGTTCTTC
>15|TRBV11-2|.|TRBD1|TRBJ2-7
CASSSDGQGTYEQYF
TGTGCCAGCAGCTCGGACGGACAGGGGACATACGAGCAGTACTTC
>14|TRBV2|once|TRBD1|TRBJ2-7
CASTGTGSSYEQYF
TGTGCCAGCACGGGGACAGGGAGCTCCTACGAGCAGTACTTC
>14|TRBV6-1|.|TRBD2|TRBJ2-2
CASRPASGAGELFF
TGTGCCAGCAGGCCGGCTAGCGGGGCCGGGGAGCTGTTTTTT
>15|TRBV6-2/TRBV6-3|.|.|TRBJ1-1
CASSYSRGVRTEAFF
TGTGCCAGCAGTTACTCGCGGGGGGTACGGACTGAAGCTTTCTTT
>15|TRBV15|.|.|TRBJ2-3
CATSRGASSTDTQYF
TGTGCCACCAGCAGGGGGGCAAGCAGCACAGATACGCAGTATTTT
>15|TRBV12-5|.|TRBD2|TRBJ2-7
CASGFGSSGSYEQYF
TGTGCTAGTGGTTTCGGTAGTAGCGGGAGCTACGAGCAGTACTTC
>18|TRBV19|.|TRBD1|TRBJ1-5
CASSINPTGGYSNQPQHF
TGTGCCAGTAGTATAAACCCCACAGGGGGCTATAGCAATCAGCCCCAGCATTTT
>15|TRBV7-8|.|.|TRBJ2-1
CASSVSLSVYNEQFF
TGTGCCAGCAGCGTAAGTCTTAGCGTCTACAATGAGCAGTTCTTC
>13|TRBV6-2/TRBV6-3|.|.|TRBJ2-7
CASSYVARYEQYF
TGTGCCAGCAGTTACGTAGCTCGGTACGAGCAGTACTTC
>13|TRBV7-2|.|TRBD2|TRBJ2-5
CASQGGALETQYF
TGTGCCAGCCAGGGAGGGGCATTAGAGACCCAGTACTTC
>16|TRBV5-1|.|.|TRBJ1-1
CASSLAGEEPNTEAFF
TGCGCCAGCAGCTTGGCCGGTGAAGAACCGAACACTGAAGCTTTCTTT
>15|TRBV6-5|once|TRBD2|TRBJ2-2
CASSLSGRSTGELFF
TGTGCCAGCAGTCTTAGCGGGAGGAGCACCGGGGAGCTGTTTTTT
>16|TRBV5-4|.|TRBD1|TRBJ2-2
CASSSGQGANGGELFF
TGTGCCAGCAGCTCCGGACAGGGGGCTAATGGCGGGGAGCTGTTTTTT
>15|TRBV28|.|TRBD2|TRBJ2-2
CASSTSGPSTGELFF
TGTGCCAGCAGTACTAGCGGCCCCTCAACCGGGGAGCTGTTTTTT
>14|TRBV24-1|.|.|TRBJ2-5
CATRSTGPQETQYF
TGTGCCACCAGGAGTACAGGGCCCCAAGAGACCCAGTACTTC
>14|TRBV6-5|.|.|TRBJ1-2
CASSPIITGYGYTF
TGTGCCAGCAGTCCGATAATAACAGGCTATGGCTACACCTTC
>14|TRBV4-3|.|.|TRBJ2-3
CASSQAASINTQYF
TGCGCCAGCAGCCAAGCAGCTAGCATTAATACGCAGTATTTT
>18|TRBV9|.|TRBD1|TRBJ2-1
CASSPRGTGHSSYNEQFF
TGTGCCAGCAGCCCCCGAGGGACAGGTCATAGTTCCTACAATGAGCAGTTCTTC
>14|TRBV15|few|TRBD2|TRBJ2-7
CATSRRTSDYEQYF
TGTGCCACCAGCAGGAGGACTAGCGACTACGAGCAGTACTTC
>15|TRBV19|.|.|TRBJ2-2
CASSIKTSLTGELFF
TGTGCCAGTAGTATTAAGACATCTCTCACCGGGGAGCTGTTTTTT
>16|TRBV5-6|.|.|TRBJ2-1
CASSTNRMGSYNEQFF
TGTGCCAGCAGCACGAACAGGATGGGCTCCTACAATGAGCAGTTCTTC
>16|TRBV7-9|.|TRBD2|TRBJ2-1
CASSSPGLAGADEQFF
TGTGCCAGCAGCTCTCCGGGACTAGCGGGAGCGGATGAGCAGTTCTTC
>12|TRBV28|.|.|TRBJ1-1
CASSLYGPEAFF
TGTGCCAGCAGTTTGTATGGGCCCGAAGCTTTCTTT
>15|TRBV7-2|.|.|TRBJ2-7
CASSPAGARTMQQYF
TGTGCCAGCAGCCCCGCTGGAGCGAGAACTATGCAGCAGTACTTC
>14|TRBV4-3|.|.|TRBJ2-7
CASSQEWASYEQYF
TGCGCCAGCAGCCAAGAGTGGGCCTCCTACGAGCAGTACTTC